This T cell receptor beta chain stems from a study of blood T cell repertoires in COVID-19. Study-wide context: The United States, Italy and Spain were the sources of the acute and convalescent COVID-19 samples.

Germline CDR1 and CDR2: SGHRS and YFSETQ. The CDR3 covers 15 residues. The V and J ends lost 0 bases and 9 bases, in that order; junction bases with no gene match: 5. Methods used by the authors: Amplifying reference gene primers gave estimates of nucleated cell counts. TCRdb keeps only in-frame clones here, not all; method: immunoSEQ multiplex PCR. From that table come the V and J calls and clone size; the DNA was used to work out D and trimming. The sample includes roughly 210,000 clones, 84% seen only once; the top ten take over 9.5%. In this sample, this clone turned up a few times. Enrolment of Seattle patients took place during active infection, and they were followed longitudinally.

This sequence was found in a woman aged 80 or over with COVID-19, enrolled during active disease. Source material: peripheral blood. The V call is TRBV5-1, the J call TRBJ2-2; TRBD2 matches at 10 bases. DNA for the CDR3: TGCGCCAGCAGCTTGGTGGCTAGCGGGGGCTGGGAGCTGTTTTTT. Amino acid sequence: CASSLVASGGWELFF.